A selection of T cell receptor beta chains follows, all from one sample in a study of CD8 T cells in ankylosing spondylitis. One entry per CDR3 protein, called by TCRdb with MiXCR from the 5' RACE reads. The sample lists 350,000 or so distinct CDR3 sequences; around 15% were seen once. The sequenced material came from blood, either unsorted or a sorted T cell fraction (not recorded which). These receptors all stem from a male donor with ankylosing spondylitis or in good health (not recorded which). Both conserved end residues are trimmed from each CDR3.

j_call	v_call	cdr3_aa
TRBJ2-7	TRBV4-1	ASSQEVMVERPYEQY
TRBJ2-1	TRBV4-1	ASSLGGGRNEQF
TRBJ2-2	TRBV3-1	ASSQSGILTTGELF
TRBJ1-2	TRBV12-3/TRBV12-4	ASSSYVGGESNYGYT
TRBJ1-5	TRBV25-1	ASSVLHQPQH
TRBJ2-5	TRBV7-2	ASSVYRDQTQY
TRBJ2-1	TRBV20-1	STRLAGDNEQF
TRBJ2-2	TRBV5-1	ASRGGASTGELF
TRBJ2-1	TRBV5-4	ASSSTGMLFNEQF
TRBJ2-7	TRBV5-5	ASSLAPTAAYEQY
TRBJ2-3	TRBV12-3/TRBV12-4	ASSLAKTGWTDTQY
TRBJ2-2	TRBV12-3/TRBV12-4	ASSLRTRGELF
TRBJ2-7	TRBV10-2	ASRELGAAYEQY
TRBJ2-5	TRBV5-1	ASSSASGEETQY
TRBJ2-2	TRBV6-2/TRBV6-3	ASQSPGQGNTGELF
TRBJ2-5	TRBV5-1	ASSWGLRTGKETQY
TRBJ2-4	TRBV20-1	SAVEGGNIQY